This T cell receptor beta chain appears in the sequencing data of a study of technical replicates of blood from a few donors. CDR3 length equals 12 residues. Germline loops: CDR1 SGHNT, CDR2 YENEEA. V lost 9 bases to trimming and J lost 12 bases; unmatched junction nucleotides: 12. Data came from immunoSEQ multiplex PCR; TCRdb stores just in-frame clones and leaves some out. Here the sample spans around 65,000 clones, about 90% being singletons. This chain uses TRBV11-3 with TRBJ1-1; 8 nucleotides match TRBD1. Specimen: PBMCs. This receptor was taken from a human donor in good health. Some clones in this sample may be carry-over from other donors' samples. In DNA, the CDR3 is TGTGCCAGGAATACCAGGGGGCATGTAACTTTCTTT. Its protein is CARNTRGHVTFF. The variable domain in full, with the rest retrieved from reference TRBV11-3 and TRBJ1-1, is EAGVVQSPRYKIIEKKQPVAFWCNPISGHNTLYWYLQNLGQGPELLIRYENEEAVDDSQLPKDRFSAERLKGVDSTLKIQPAELGDSAVYLCARNTRGHVTFFGQGTRLTVV.